The T cell receptor beta chain described here comes from a study of CD8+ T cells in alopecia areata. Treatment of the sample: oral pan-JAK inhibitor, 5-10 mg twice daily. Study results and caveats: Unlike in mice, where it was clearer, TCR sharing across patients was less clear, possibly HLA-related.

Trimming removed 0 bases at V and 3 bases at J, with 9 bases between. The germline V gene encodes CDR1 MGHRA and CDR2 YSYEKL. The CDR3 spans 16 residues. This clone was picked up a small number of times. Its antigen is unknown. cDNA serving as the sequencing template came from extracted, reverse transcribed RNA. Using immunoSEQ multiplex PCR, the repertoire was profiled, and TCRdb retains in-frame clones only, with some absent. The sample has roughly 190,000 clones; roughly 60% are singletons. This receptor was obtained from a human donor with alopecia areata. This chain links TRBV4-1 with TRBJ1-6; D gene uncertain. Sequencing was performed on CD4+ T cells sorted from blood, taken at week 24, from a patient treated with tofacitinib. The CDR3 here is CASSQDSDFYNSPLHF. For the CDR3, the DNA is TGCGCCAGCAGCCAAGATTCCGACTTCTATAATTCACCCCTCCACTTT.